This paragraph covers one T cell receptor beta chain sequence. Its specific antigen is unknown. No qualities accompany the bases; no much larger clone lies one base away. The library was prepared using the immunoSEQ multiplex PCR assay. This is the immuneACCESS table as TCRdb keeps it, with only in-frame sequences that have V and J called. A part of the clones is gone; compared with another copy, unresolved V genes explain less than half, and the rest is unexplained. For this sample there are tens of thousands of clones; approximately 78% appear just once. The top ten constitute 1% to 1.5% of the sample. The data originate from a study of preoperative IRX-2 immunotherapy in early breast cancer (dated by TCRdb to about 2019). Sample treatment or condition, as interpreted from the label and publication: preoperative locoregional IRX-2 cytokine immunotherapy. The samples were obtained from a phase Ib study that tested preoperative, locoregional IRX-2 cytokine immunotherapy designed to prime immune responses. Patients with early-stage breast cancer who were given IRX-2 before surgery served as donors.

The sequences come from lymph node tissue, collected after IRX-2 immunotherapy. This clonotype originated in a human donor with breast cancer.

The CDR3 reads as follows: CASRYADSPLHF. The DNA sequence reads TGTGCCAGCAGGTACGCAGATTCACCCCTCCACTTT. The V gene is TRBV6-8 and the J gene is TRBJ1-6; there is no confident call for the D gene. Reading the germline V gene gives CDR1 MNHGY and CDR2 SAAAGT. Inclusive of the bounding cysteine and phenylalanine, the CDR3 is 12 residues long. Only CDR3 DNA is held: 36 bases, read in frame from base 1. The germline ends are 8 bases apart after V is trimmed by 6 bases and J by 8 bases.